This T cell receptor beta chain derives from a study of T-cell reconstitution after alpha-beta-depleted transplantation in children. Study conclusions and caveats: There were reportedly several hundred expanded graft clones from which alpha-beta T cells came about two months after transplant. The origin of high day-60 TCRbeta diversity in some patients lay in surviving recipient T cells and thymic progenitors.

This CDR3 has 14 amino acids. V was clipped by 8 bases and J by 9 bases, with 17 bases between them. The germline V gene has CDR1 MDHEN and CDR2 SYDVKM. Unique molecular identifiers were incorporated during preparation of the TCRbeta library. TCRdb redid the calling of the PCR reads with MiXCR, one entry per CDR3 protein. The repertoire consists of some 15,000 distinct CDR3 sequences, with 4.5% to 6.5% occurring once and the leading ten covering less than 7%. The sample holds many counts of this clonotype. The antigen is not known. The chain links TRBV28 to TRBJ1-6; no reliable D call. The specimen was PBMCs, collected before TCRalphabeta/CD19-depleted stem cell transplant. This sequence originates from a boy younger than 18 with acute lymphoblastic leukemia, due to receive a stem cell transplant. The CDR3 DNA follows: TGTGCCAGCGGGTTCAGAGGGAGAGTTTCACCCCTCCACTTT. Protein product: CASGFRGRVSPLHF. Full variable domain (missing parts from reference TRBV28 and TRBJ1-6): DVKVTQSSRYLVKRTGEKVFLECVQDMDHENMFWYRQDPGLGLRLIYFSYDVKMKEKGDIPEGYSVSREKKERFSLILESASTNQTSMYLCASGFRGRVSPLHFGNGTRLTVT.